The TCR beta chain described here comes from a study of CD8 T cells in Susac syndrome. Random hexamers were used to reverse transcribe 0.5 to 1 ug of RNA. TCRdb reanalysed the immunoSEQ multiplex PCR reads using MiXCR and keeps one entry per CDR3 protein. Here the sample spans 200,000 to 250,000 distinct CDR3 sequences, around 93% being singletons. The V gene lost 2 bases and the J gene lost 3 bases, with 11 bases spanning the gap. The germline V gene has CDR1 DFQATT and CDR2 SNEGSKA (reference sequence). The CDR3 consists of 13 residues. The chain has TRBV20-1 and TRBJ2-7, with D perhaps being TRBD1 or TRBD2 (5 bases each). The sequence came from a human donor with multiple sclerosis. The specimen was CD4+ T cells from PBMCs. CDR3 sequence reads: CSARTGLSYEQYF. CDR3 nucleotide sequence: TGCAGTGCTAGAACGGGGCTAAGCTACGAGCAGTACTTC.